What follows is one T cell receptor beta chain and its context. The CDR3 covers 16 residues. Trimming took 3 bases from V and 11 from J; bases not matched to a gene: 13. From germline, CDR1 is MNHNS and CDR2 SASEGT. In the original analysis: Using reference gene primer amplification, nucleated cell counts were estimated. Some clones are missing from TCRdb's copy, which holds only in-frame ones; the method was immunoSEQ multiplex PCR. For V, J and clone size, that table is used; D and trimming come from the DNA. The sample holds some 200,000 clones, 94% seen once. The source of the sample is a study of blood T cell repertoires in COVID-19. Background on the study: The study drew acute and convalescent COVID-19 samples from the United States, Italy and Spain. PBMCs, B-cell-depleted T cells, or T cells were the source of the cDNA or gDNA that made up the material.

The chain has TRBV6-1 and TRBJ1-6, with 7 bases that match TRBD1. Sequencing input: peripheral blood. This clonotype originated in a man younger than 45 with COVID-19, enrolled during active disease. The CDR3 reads CASSDRWAQGSAPLHF. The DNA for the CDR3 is TGTGCCAGCAGTGATAGGTGGGCACAGGGGAGCGCACCCCTCCACTTT.